Detailed here is one TCR beta chain. Its specific antigen is unknown. It has no much larger one-base neighbor in the sample; base qualities were not kept. Cut back by 8 bases and 6 bases, the V and J ends lie 15 bases apart. CDR1 and CDR2, looked up from the germline V gene, are SNHLY and FYNNEI. The CDR3 contains 13 residues, cysteine and phenylalanine counted. Of the read, only the CDR3 DNA is kept; its 39 bases are in frame from base 1. The data are from a study of CD8+ T cells in alopecia areata (dated by TCRdb to the late 2010s). Background on the whole study: To study T cell clonal expansion in alopecia areata, the researchers applied high-throughput TCRbeta sequencing to both the C3H/HeJ mouse model and human patients. Scalp tissue and sorted CD4+ and CD8+ peripheral blood T cells from patchy and totalis/universalis alopecia areata patients and from healthy controls were covered by human TCRbeta sequencing. immunoSEQ multiplex PCR using 35 Vbeta forward primers and 13 Jbeta reverse primers was used to amplify TCRbeta CDR3 regions. RNA came from the PAXgene miRNA kit for fixed scalp, the miRNeasy kit for PBMCs, and the RNeasy kit for mouse skin. Scalp clonality was compared across normal scalp (n=4), patchy alopecia areata scalp (n=8), and alopecia totalis/universalis scalp (n=8). On the study overall, not on this receptor specifically: Shared TCR sequences between patients were less evident than in mice, which may be partly attributable to HLA diversity in the patient population. Resident alphabeta T cells in normal human skin are also sequenced, complicating scalp TCR repertoire analysis, unlike mouse skin dominated by gammadelta T cells. Compared with normal scalp, lesional scalp, particularly in alopecia totalis/universalis, had higher clonality and more expanded CD8+ clones, which suggests antigenic drive.

Library method: the immunoSEQ multiplex PCR assay. RNA was extracted from all samples and reverse transcribed into cDNA, which served as template for TCR sequencing. SuperScript III was used for first-strand cDNA synthesis, primed with a 2:1 mix of oligo-dT and random hexamers. A synthetic immune receptor repertoire was used to gauge amplification bias, and whatever bias remained was removed computationally. Turning to the authors' computational methods: After raw reads were preprocessed to remove errors, the CDR3 was defined following IMGT conventions as running from the conserved cysteine to phenylalanine. Clonality was calculated as 1 minus Shannon entropy normalized by log2 of the number of productive unique TCRs. Scalp TCRbeta sequences were cross-referenced with sorted blood CD4 and CD8 repertoires so that the CD4 or CD8 identity of scalp clones could be inferred. In its TCRdb copy, this immuneACCESS table keeps in-frame sequences only and misses some clones. Where compared with another copy, unresolved V genes explain less than half of these, and the others have no known cause. Clone size and the V and J calls come from that table; the DNA yielded D and trimming. The sample profile shows 90,000 to 150,000 clones; less than 70% of them were found once. The top ten hold 2.8% of the sample.

PBMCs were isolated by density centrifugation and stained for CD3, CD4 and CD8, after which CD4+ and CD8+ T cells were sorted on a FACSAria. Unaffected controls provided scalp biopsies and blood samples. Sequenced input: CD4+ T cells sorted from blood. The chain links TRBV2 with TRBJ2-3, with the D gene not confidently named. This TCR was sampled from a human donor in good health. The CDR3: CASLYPKSDTQYF. Here is the DNA: TGTGCCAGCTTATACCCTAAGTCCGATACGCAGTATTTT.